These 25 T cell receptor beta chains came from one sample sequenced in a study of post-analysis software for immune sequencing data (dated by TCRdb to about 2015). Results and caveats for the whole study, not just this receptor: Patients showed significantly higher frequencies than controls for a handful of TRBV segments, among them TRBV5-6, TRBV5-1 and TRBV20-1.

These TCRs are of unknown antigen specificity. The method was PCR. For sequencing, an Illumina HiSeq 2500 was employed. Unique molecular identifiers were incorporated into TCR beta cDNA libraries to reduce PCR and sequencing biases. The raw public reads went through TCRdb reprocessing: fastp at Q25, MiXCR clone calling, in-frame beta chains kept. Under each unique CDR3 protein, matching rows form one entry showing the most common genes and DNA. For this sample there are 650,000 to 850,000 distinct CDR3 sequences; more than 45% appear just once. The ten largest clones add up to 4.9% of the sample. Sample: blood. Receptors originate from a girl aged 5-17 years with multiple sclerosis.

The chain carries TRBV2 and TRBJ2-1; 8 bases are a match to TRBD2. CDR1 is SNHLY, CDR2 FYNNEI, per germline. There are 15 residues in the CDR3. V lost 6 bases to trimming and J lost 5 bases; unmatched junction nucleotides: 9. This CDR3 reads CASSPVAGINNEQFF. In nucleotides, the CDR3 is TGTGCCAGCAGCCCCGTAGCGGGAATCAACAATGAGCAGTTCTTC.

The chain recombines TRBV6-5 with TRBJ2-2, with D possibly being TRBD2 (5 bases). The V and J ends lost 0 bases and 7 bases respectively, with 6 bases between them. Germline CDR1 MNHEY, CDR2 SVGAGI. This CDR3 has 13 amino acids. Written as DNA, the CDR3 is TGTGCCAGCAGTTACTCGCGGGTCGGGGAGCTGTTTTTT. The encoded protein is CASSYSRVGELFF.

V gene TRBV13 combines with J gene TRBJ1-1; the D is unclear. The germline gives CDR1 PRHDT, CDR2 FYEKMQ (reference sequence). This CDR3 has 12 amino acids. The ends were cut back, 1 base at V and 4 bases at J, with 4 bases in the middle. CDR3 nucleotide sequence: TGTGCCAGCAGCTTAGCTTCCACTGAAGCTTTCTTT. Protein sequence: CASSLASTEAFF.

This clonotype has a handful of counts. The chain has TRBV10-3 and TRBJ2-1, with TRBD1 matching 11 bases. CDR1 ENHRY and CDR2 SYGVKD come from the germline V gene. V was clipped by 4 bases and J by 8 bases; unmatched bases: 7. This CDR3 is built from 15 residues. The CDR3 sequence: CAISARGQGVYEQFF. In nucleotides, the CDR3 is TGTGCCATCAGTGCTCGGGGACAGGGGGTTTATGAGCAGTTCTTC.

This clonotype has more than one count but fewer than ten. The chain's CDR3 is CASSLAVGVAGLYEQYF. The CDR3 DNA sequence: TGTGCCAGCAGCTTAGCCGTCGGAGTAGCGGGCCTCTACGAGCAGTACTTC. The chain couples TRBV7-8 to TRBJ2-7, with 7 bases identical to TRBD2. In germline, CDR1 is SGHVS, CDR2 FQNEAQ. The CDR3 has 17 amino acids. V lost 0 bases and J lost 3; bases outside the gene matches: 11.

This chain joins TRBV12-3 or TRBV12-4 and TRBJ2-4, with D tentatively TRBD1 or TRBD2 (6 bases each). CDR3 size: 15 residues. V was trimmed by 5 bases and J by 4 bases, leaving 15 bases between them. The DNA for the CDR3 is TGTGCCAGCAGTACACAGGGTGCGGGGAAAAACATTCAGTACTTC. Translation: CASSTQGAGKNIQYF.

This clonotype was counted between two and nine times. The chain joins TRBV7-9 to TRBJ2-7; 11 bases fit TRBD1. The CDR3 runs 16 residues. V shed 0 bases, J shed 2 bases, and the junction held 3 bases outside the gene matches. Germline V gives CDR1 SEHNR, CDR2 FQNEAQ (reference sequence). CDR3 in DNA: TGTGCCAGCAGCTTAGCCGCGGGACAGGGGGCCTACGAGCAGTACTTC. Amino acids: CASSLAAGQGAYEQYF.

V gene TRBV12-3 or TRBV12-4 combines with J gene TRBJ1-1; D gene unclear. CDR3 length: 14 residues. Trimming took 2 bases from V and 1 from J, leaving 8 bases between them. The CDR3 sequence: CASSLSTGNTEAFF. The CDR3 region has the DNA TGTGCCAGCAGTTTAAGTACGGGGAACACTGAAGCTTTCTTT.

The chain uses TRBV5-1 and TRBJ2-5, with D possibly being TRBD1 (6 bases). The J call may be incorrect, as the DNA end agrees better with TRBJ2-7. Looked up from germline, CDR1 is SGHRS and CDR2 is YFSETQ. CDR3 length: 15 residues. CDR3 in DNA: TGCGCCAGCAGCAGGGGGTCGGGCGACCCGTACGAGCAGTACTTC. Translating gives CASSRGSGDPYEQYF.

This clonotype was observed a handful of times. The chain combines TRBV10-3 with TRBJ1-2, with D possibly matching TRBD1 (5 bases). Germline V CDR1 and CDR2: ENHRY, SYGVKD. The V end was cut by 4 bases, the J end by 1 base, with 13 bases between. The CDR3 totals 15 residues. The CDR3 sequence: CAISGMGPLNYGYTF. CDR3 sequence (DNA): TGTGCCATCAGTGGGATGGGGCCCCTTAACTATGGCTACACCTTC.

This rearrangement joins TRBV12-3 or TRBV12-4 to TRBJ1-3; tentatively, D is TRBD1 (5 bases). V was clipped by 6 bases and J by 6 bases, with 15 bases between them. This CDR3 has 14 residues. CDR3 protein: CASSPLGGKNTIYF. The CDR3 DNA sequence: TGTGCCAGCAGCCCCTTGGGGGGTAAAAACACCATATATTTT.

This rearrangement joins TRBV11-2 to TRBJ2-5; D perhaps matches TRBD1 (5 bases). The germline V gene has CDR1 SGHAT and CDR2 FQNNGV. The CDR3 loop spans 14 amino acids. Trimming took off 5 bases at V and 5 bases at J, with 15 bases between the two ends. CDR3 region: CASSPSSGMETQYF. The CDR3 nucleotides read TGTGCCAGCAGCCCCTCATCAGGGATGGAGACCCAGTACTTC.

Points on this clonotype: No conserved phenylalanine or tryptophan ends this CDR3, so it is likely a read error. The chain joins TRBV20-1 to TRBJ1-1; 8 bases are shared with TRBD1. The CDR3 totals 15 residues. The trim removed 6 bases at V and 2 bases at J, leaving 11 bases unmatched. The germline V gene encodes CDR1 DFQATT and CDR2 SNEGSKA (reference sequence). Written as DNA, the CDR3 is TGCAGTGCCCCGGGACAGGCGGCGACCAACACTGAAGCTTTCTTG. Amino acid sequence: CSAPGQAATNTEAFL.

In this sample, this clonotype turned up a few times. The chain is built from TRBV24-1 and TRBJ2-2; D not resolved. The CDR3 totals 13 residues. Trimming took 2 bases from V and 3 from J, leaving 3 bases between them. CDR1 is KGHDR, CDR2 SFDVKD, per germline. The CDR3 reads CATSDWDTGELFF. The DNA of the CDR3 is TGTGCCACCAGTGATTGGGACACCGGGGAGCTGTTTTTT.

DNA of the CDR3: TGTGCCAGCAGCCTCACGCAGGGGACTGAAGCTTTCTTT. It specifies CASSLTQGTEAFF. The genes are TRBV7-8 and TRBJ1-1, with D possibly matching TRBD1 (6 bases). Germline V gene sequence: CDR1 SGHVS, CDR2 FQNEAQ. Deletions cut 5 bases from V and 5 bases from J, with 12 bases between. This CDR3 spans 13 amino acids.

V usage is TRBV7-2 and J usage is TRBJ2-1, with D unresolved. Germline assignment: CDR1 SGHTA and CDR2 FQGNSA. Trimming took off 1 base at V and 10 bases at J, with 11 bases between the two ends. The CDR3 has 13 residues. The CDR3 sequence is CASSLVVLGEQFF. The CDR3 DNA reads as TGTGCCAGCAGCTTAGTTGTGCTCGGGGAGCAGTTCTTC.

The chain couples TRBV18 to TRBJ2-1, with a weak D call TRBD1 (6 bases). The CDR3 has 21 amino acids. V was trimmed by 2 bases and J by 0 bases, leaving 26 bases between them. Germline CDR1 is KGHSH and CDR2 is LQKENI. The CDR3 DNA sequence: TGTGCCAGCTCACCATCATTCGGGGACACCAAACTAACGAGCTCCTACAATGAGCAGTTCTTC. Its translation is CASSPSFGDTKLTSSYNEQFF.

The CDR3 here is CATSDRTGGAGGPSTDTQYF. Written as DNA, the CDR3 is TGTGCCACCAGTGATCGGACAGGGGGCGCGGGCGGACCTAGCACAGATACGCAGTATTTT. The gene calls are TRBV24-1 and TRBJ2-3; 11 bases map to TRBD1. Germline assignment: CDR1 KGHDR and CDR2 SFDVKD. Unmatched junction bases numbered 13, after V lost 3 bases and J lost 0 bases. The CDR3 totals 20 residues.

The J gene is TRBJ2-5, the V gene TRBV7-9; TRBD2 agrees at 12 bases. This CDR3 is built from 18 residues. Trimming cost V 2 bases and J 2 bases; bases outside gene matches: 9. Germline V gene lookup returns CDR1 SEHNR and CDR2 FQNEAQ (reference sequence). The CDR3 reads CASSLTPRLAGVQETQYF. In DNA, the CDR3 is TGTGCCAGCAGCTTAACCCCACGACTAGCGGGAGTACAAGAGACCCAGTACTTC.

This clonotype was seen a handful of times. The CDR3 coding sequence is TGTGCCAGCAGCTTAACCCGAGAGACCCTACGGCACGAGCAGTACTTC. Amino acid sequence: CASSLTRETLRHEQYF. The J gene is TRBJ2-7, the V gene TRBV11-2; no clear D. The CDR3 is 16 residues long. V lost 2 bases to trimming and J lost 5 bases, with 19 bases between them. CDR1 SGHAT and CDR2 FQNNGV come from the germline V gene.

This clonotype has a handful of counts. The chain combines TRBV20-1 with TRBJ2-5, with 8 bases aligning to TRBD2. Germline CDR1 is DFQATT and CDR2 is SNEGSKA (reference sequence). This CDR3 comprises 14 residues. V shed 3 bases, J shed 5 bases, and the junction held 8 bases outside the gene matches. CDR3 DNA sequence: TGCAGTGCTAGTCGGGGGGGGCTAGGGGAGACCCAGTACTTC. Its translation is CSASRGGLGETQYF.

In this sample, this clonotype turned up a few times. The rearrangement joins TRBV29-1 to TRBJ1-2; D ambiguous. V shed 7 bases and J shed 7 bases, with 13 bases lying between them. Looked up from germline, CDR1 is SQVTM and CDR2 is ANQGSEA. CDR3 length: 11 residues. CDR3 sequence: CSAGQESGYTF. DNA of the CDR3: TGCAGCGCCGGGCAGGAAAGTGGCTACACCTTC.

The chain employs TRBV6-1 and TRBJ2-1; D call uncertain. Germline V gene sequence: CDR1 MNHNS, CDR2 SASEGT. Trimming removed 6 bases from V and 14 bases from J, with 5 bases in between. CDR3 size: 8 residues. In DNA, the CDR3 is TGTGCCAGCAGCTGGGAGTTCTTC. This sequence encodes CASSWEFF.

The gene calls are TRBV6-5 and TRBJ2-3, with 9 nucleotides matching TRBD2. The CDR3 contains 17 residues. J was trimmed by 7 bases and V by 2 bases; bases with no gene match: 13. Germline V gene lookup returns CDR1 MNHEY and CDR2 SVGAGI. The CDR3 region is CASSYRPSGAIVHTQYF. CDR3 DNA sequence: TGTGCCAGCAGTTACCGGCCTAGCGGGGCGATTGTTCATACGCAGTATTTT.

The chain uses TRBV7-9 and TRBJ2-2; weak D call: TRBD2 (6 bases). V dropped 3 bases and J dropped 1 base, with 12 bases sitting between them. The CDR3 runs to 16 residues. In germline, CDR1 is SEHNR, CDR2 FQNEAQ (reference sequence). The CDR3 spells CASSLRRGLNTGELFF. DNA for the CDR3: TGTGCCAGCAGCTTGCGGAGGGGCCTGAACACCGGGGAGCTGTTTTTT.